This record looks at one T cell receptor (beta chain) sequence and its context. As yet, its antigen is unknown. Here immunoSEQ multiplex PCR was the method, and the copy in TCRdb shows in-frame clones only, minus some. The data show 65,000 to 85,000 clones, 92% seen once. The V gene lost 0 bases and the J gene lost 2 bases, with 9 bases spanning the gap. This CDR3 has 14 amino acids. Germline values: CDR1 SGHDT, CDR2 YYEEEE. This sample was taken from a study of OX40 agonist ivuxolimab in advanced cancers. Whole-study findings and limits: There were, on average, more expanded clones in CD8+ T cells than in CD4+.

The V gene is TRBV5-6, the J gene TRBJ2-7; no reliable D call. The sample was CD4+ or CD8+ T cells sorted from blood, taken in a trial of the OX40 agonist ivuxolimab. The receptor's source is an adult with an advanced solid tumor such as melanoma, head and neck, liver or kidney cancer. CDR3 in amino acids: CASSLDPDPYEQYF. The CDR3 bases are TGTGCCAGCAGCTTGGACCCGGACCCCTACGAGCAGTACTTC.